The present entry profiles one T cell receptor (beta chain) with its context. Antigen unknown. Some clones are missing from TCRdb's copy, which holds only in-frame ones; the method was immunoSEQ multiplex PCR. This table has tens of thousands of clones, approximately 80% appearing once. The data were taken from a study of cytotoxic CD8 clonotypes in ibrutinib-treated CLL. The overall study: The subjects consisted of about eleven relapsed/refractory and 15 treatment-naive individuals, with approximately 17 IGHV unmutated.

Cryopreserved PBMCs were the source of about 2 micrograms of genomic DNA, which went to TCR beta libraries. Study conclusions and caveats: Circulating CD8+ T-cell counts were tracked by baseline clonality, which exceeded that of age-matched healthy donors.

The length of the CDR3 is 14 residues. The V gene's germline CDR1 is SGHDT and CDR2 YYEEEE. Trimming removed 5 bases from V and 7 bases from J; junction bases left unmatched: 10. Source: PBMCs, taken at disease progression, from a patient treated with ibrutinib. The genes are TRBV5-6 and TRBJ1-2, with 8 bases aligning to TRBD1. This clonotype was sampled from a human donor with chronic lymphocytic leukemia. The CDR3 loop reads CASRLRQGMRGYTF. The CDR3 nucleotides are TGTGCCAGCAGATTGCGACAGGGGATGCGTGGCTACACCTTC.